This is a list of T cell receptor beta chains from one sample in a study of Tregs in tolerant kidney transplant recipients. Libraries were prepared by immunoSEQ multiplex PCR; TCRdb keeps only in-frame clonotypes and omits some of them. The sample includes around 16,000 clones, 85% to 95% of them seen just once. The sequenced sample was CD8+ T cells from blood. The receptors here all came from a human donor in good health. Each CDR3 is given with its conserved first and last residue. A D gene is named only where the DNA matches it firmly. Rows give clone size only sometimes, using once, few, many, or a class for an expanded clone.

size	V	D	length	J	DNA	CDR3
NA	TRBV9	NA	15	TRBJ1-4	TGTGCCAGCAGCGTAGGGGGGGGACCCTCGGAAAAACTGTTTTTT	CASSVGGGPSEKLFF
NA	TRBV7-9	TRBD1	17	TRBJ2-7	TGTGCCAGCAGCTTAGGAAACTCGGGGACAGGCTTTTACGAGCAGTACTTC	CASSLGNSGTGFYEQYF
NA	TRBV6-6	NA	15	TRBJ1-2	TGTGCCAGCAGTTACTCCGAGCAGGATAACTATGGCTACACCTTC	CASSYSEQDNYGYTF
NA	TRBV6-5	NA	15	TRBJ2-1	TGTGCCAGCAGTCACTCAAGGCAGGGGGGGGATGAGCAGTTCTTC	CASSHSRQGGDEQFF
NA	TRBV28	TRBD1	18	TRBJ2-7	TGTGCCAGCAGTTTAATTTCAGGGGGACGCCCCCGCCCGAGTAGTCAGTACTTC	CASSLISGGRPRPSSQYF
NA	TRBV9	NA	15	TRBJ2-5	TGTGCCAGCAGCGTAGATGGCCACTCTGCGGAGACCCAGTACTTC	CASSVDGHSAETQYF
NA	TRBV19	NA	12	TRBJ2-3	TGTGCCAGTAGTCTTGGATCGGGTACGCAGTATTTT	CASSLGSGTQYF
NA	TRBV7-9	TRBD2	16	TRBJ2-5	TGTGCCAGCAGCCCCACTAGCGGGGGGATGCCCGAGACCCAGTACTTC	CASSPTSGGMPETQYF
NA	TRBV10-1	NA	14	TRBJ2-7	TGCGCCAGCAGGGGGGACAACTGGATCTACGAGCAGTACTTC	CASRGDNWIYEQYF
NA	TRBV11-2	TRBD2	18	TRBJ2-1	TGTGCCAGCAGCCGCAAACCGAGCCTAGCGGAAGAACAAAATGAGCAGTTCTTC	CASSRKPSLAEEQNEQFF
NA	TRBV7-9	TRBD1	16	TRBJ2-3	TGTGCCAGCGGAGATCTTAAGGACAGGAGCACAGATACGCAGTATTTT	CASGDLKDRSTDTQYF
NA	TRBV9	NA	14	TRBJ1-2	TGTGCCAGCAGCGCGGGCCGGGGAATTGGAGGCTACACCTTC	CASSAGRGIGGYTF
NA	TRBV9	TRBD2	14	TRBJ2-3	TGTGCCAGCAGCGCGACTAGCGGCACAGATACGCAGTATTTT	CASSATSGTDTQYF
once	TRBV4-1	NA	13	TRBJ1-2	TGCGCCAGCAGCCAACAGGGAGACTATGGCTACACCTTC	CASSQQGDYGYTF
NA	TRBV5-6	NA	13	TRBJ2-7	TGTGCCAGCAGCTTCCCAGGGCCGGGGGAGCAGTACTTC	CASSFPGPGEQYF
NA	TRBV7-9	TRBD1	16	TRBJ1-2	TGTGCCAGCAGCTTAGGGGGGACAGAACACTTGCGGGGCTACACCTTC	CASSLGGTEHLRGYTF
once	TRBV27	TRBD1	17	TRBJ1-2	TGTGCCAGCGTGGGGACAGGGGGCCCAAACGACCTCTATGGCTACACCTTC	CASVGTGGPNDLYGYTF
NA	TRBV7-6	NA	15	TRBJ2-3	TGTGCCAGCAGCCCCCGGTCCGAACGGGCAGATACGCAGTATTTT	CASSPRSERADTQYF